This T cell receptor beta chain was sequenced in a study of CD8+CD57+ T cells in acquired aplastic anemia. Germline V gene data show CDR1 as SEHNR and CDR2 as FQNEAQ (reference sequence). Germline trimming cut 5 bases from V and 10 bases from J; bases unmatched to any gene: 7. The CDR3 consists of 14 residues. Previously, flow cytometry had revealed CD8+CD57+ cell expansion in the patients chosen for sequencing. Both TCR beta VDJ combination and CDR3 sequence profiling were carried out. Genomic DNA was the template for this profiling. Using its own MiXCR run on the reads, TCRdb lists one record per CDR3 protein. The top ten hold roughly 2% of the sample, which has under 200,000 distinct CDR3 sequences, about half seen once.

The TCR sequence derives from a human donor with aplastic anemia. The specimen sequenced was sorted CD4+, CD8+, or CD8+CD57+ T cells (not recorded which) from PBMCs. The chain joins TRBV7-9 to TRBJ1-6; 8 bases are a match to TRBD1. CDR3 residues: CASSIGQGDSPLHF. The CDR3 DNA reads TGTGCCAGCAGCATCGGACAGGGTGACTCACCCCTCCACTTT. Together with reference TRBV7-9 and TRBJ1-6, the CDR3 gives the full variable domain: DTGVSQNPRHKITKRGQNVTFRCDPISEHNRLYWYRQTLGQGPEFLTYFQNEAQLEKSRLLSDRFSAERPKGSFSTLEIQRTEQGDSAMYLCASSIGQGDSPLHFGNGTRLTVT.